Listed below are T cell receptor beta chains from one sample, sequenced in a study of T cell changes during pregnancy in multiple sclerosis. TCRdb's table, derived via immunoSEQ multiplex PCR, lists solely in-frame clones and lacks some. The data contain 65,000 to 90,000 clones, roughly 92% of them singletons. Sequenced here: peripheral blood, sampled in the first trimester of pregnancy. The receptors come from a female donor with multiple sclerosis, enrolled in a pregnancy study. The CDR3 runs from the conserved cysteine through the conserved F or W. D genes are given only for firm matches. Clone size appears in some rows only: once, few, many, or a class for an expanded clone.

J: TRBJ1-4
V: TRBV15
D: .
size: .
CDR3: CATSRGGLSEKLFF
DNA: TGTGCCACCAGCAGAGGAGGGCTTAGTGAAAAACTGTTTTTT

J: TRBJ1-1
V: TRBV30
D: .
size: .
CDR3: CAWRLDRPEAFF
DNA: TGTGCCTGGAGGCTAGACCGACCTGAAGCTTTCTTT

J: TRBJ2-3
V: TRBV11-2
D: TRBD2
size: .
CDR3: CASTGIGRSTDTQYF
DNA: TGTGCCTCTACAGGTATCGGGAGGAGCACAGATACGCAGTATTTT

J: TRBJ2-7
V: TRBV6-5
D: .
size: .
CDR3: CASSYGNRAGSEQYF
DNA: TGTGCCAGCAGTTACGGGAACAGGGCAGGTTCCGAGCAGTACTTC

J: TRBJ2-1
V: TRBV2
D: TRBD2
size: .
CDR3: CATRRGVVAGASSYNEQFF
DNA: TGTGCCACCAGACGGGGAGTCGTAGCGGGGGCGAGCTCCTACAATGAGCAGTTCTTC

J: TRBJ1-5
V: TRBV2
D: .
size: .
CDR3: CASSSGQARNQPQHF
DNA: TGTGCCAGCAGTAGTGGCCAGGCCCGAAATCAGCCCCAGCATTTT

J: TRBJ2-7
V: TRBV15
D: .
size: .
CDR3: CATSTSNARQYF
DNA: TGTGCCACCAGCACCTCAAATGCGCGGCAGTACTTC

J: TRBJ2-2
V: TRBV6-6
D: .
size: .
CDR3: CASSYIGTENTGELFF
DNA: TGTGCCAGCAGTTATATTGGGACTGAGAACACCGGGGAGCTGTTTTTT

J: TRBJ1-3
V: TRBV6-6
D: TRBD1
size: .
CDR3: CASRQGAAGNTIYF
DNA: TGTGCCAGCAGACAGGGGGCAGCGGGAAACACCATATATTTT

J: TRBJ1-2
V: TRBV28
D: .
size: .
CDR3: CASSLPGNGYTF
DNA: TGTGCCAGCAGTTTACCAGGGAATGGCTACACCTTC

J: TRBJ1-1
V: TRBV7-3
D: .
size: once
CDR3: CASSVQLSGLGTEAFF
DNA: TGTGCCAGCAGCGTCCAGCTGTCAGGGTTGGGCACTGAAGCTTTCTTT

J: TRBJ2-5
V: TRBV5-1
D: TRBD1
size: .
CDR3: CASSLYRGYQETQYF
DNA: TGCGCCAGCAGCTTATACAGGGGGTACCAAGAGACCCAGTACTTC

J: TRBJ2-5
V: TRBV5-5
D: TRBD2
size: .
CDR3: CASSYGTSGGSETQYF
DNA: TGTGCCAGCAGCTATGGGACTAGCGGGGGGTCGGAGACCCAGTACTTC

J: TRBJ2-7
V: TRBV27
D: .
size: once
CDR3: CASSLLAPPPEQYF
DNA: TGTGCCAGCAGTTTATTAGCACCCCCCCCCGAGCAGTACTTC

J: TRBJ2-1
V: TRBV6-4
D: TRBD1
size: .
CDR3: CASSRDRELKNEQFF
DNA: TGTGCCAGCAGCCGGGACAGGGAATTGAAGAATGAGCAGTTCTTC

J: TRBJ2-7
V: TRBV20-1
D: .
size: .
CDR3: CRGGTGSEQYF
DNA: TGCAGGGGGGGGACAGGAAGCGAGCAGTACTTC

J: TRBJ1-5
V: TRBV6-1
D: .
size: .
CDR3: CASSEARVHGNQPQHF
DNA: TGTGCCAGCAGTGAAGCACGGGTTCATGGCAATCAGCCCCAGCATTTT

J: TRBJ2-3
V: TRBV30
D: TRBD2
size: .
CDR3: CAWSLTSGGGTDTQYF
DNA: TGTGCCTGGAGTCTAACTAGCGGGGGGGGGACAGATACGCAGTATTTT

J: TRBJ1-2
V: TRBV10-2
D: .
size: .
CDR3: CASSVWEYGYTF
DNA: TGCGCCAGCAGTGTCTGGGAGTATGGCTACACCTTC

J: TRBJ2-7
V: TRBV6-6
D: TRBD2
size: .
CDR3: CASSYSDSGSYEQYF
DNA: TGTGCCAGCAGTTACTCCGACAGCGGGAGCTACGAGCAGTACTTC

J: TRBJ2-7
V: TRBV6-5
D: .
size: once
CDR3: CASSLQGPYEQYF
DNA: TGTGCCAGCAGTCTGCAGGGTCCCTACGAGCAGTACTTC

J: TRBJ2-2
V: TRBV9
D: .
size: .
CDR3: CASSVASTSDTGELFF
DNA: TGTGCCAGCAGCGTAGCTTCGACATCGGACACCGGGGAGCTGTTTTTT

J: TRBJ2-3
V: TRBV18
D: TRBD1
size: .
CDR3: CASSQQGAHADTQYF
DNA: TGTGCCAGCTCCCAACAGGGGGCGCATGCAGATACGCAGTATTTT

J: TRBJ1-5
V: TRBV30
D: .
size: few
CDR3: CAWSVQVGQPQHF
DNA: TGTGCCTGGAGTGTACAGGTTGGTCAGCCCCAGCATTTT

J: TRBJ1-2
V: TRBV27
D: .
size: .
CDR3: CASSRGLGNRYGYTF
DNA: TGTGCCAGCAGCCGAGGCCTCGGGAATCGCTATGGCTACACCTTC

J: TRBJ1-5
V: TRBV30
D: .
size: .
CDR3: CAWSVTGTLSNQPQHF
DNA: TGTGCCTGGAGTGTAACCGGGACATTAAGCAATCAGCCCCAGCATTTT

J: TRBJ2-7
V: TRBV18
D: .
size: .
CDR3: CASSKAGTKLPYEQYF
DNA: TGTGCCAGCTCGAAGGCTGGGACAAAACTTCCCTACGAGCAGTACTTC

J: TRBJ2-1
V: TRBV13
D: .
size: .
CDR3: CASSYLNRVGLDEQFF
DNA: TGTGCCAGCAGCTACTTAAATCGGGTTGGCCTCGATGAGCAGTTCTTC